This T cell receptor beta chain originates from a study of blood T cells in healthy people across ages (dated by TCRdb to about 2015). Broadly, across the study: In model experiments, template switching captured roughly one uniquely barcoded TCR beta cDNA molecule for every two T cells. The donors were split into four age groups: young (average 16 years), middle-aged (roughly 40), aged (approximately 60) and long-lived (roughly 80). Using the same blood draw, the study looked at two additional independent replicas of 1 million unique cDNA reads for two donors, one aged 18 to 29 and the other aged 80 or older. Age-related changes in TCR beta repertoire diversity were measured in the study by deep sequencing normalized with unique cDNA molecular identifiers. To avoid experimental bias, donors of different ages were randomly spread across the sequencing lanes.

The donors were about 40 Caucasian individuals from Russia, aged roughly 6 to 90 years, who were systemically healthy. Approximately 9.3 milliliters of peripheral blood were drawn from each donor into EDTA-treated Vacutainer tubes. Ficoll-Paque density-gradient centrifugation was used to isolate PBMCs, with at least 6.5 million per sample. Trizol reagent was used to extract total RNA from PBMCs, with at least 6 micrograms per sample. For every donor, an aliquot of PBMCs went through flow cytometry to measure the percentages of naive CD45RAhigh/CD27high T cells. The paper as a whole reports these results and caveats: Observed TCR beta diversity per million T cells fell roughly linearly with age, and a significant reduction was already apparent by age approximately 41. A strong correlation was found between observed TCR beta diversity and the percentage of naive T cells measured by flow cytometry. Compared with the aged group, the long-lived group had more naive CD4+ T cells, fewer expanded clones and increased TCR diversity, suggesting age selection. Since profiling was done on bulk unsorted PBMCs, naive and antigen-experienced compartments could not be conclusively compared. Donor CMV infection status was unknown, potentially confounding age-related changes in expanded clonotypes. Estimates of total diversity based on one million sequenced T cells were considered lower bounds and underestimates.

Receptor libraries were prepared by 5' RACE. Sequencer: Illumina HiSeq 2500. A second roughly 6 to 12 cycle PCR used a sample-barcoded 5' primer and a J-beta primer mix. A template-switch 5' adaptor carrying 12 random nucleotides introduced a unique molecular identifier onto each TCR beta cDNA molecule. Each sample yielded at least 2.5 million CDR3-containing paired-end reads. First-strand cDNA was synthesized from all RNA with the Mint cDNA synthesis kit, primed by a TRBC-specific oligonucleotide. Following uracil-DNA glycosylase treatment, all cDNA underwent a first 18-cycle PCR with the universal primers M1SS and BC2_uni_R. The study's processing was this. For normalization, 1 million high-quality reads, each with a distinct molecular identifier, were randomly selected from each sample. Reads with shared molecular identifiers were discarded instead of being binned into consensus sequences. MiTCR, with a Q25 quality threshold and the strictest error-elimination algorithm, was used for CDR3 identification, clonotype clustering and error correction. Lower-bound total TCR beta diversity was estimated with a nonparametric unseen species model using Euler transformation. TCRdb reanalyzed the raw reads on its own, using fastp at Q25 for trimming and MiXCR for clone calling, and kept in-frame beta chains. Identical CDR3 proteins give one entry, which carries the most common genes and DNA. V and J calls and clone size were set by TCRdb, not the authors. The sample data list 1.5 million or so distinct CDR3 sequences, and roughly 40% of these were observed just once. Roughly 7.9% of the sample goes to the ten largest clones.

This clonotype came up a few times. The target of this receptor is not known. Base qualities are not recorded, but no much larger clone differs from it by a single base. The receptor's source is a woman between 18 and 29 years old in good health. The sample was blood.

The bases read TGTGCCAGCAGCCGCGAATGGGGAAAGCCCCAGCATTTT. It translates as CASSREWGKPQHF. In this chain, TRBV3-1 is recombined with TRBJ1-5, with no confident D gene call. Via the germline V gene (reference sequence), CDR1 is LGHDT and CDR2 YNNKEL. Taken from cysteine to phenylalanine, the CDR3 has 13 residues. Only the CDR3 portion is preserved as DNA: 39 bases, with reading frame beginning at the first base. V loses 4 bases of germline sequence and J loses 8 bases, and the interval between the two ends is 12 bases. This CDR3, with the reference TRBV3-1 and TRBJ1-5 proteins standing in past its ends, gives the full variable domain DTAVSQTPKYLVTQMGNDKSIKCEQNLGHDTMYWYKQDSKKFLKIMFSYNNKELIINETVPNRFSPKSPDKAHLNLHINSLELGDSAVYFCASSREWGKPQHFGDGTRLSIL.